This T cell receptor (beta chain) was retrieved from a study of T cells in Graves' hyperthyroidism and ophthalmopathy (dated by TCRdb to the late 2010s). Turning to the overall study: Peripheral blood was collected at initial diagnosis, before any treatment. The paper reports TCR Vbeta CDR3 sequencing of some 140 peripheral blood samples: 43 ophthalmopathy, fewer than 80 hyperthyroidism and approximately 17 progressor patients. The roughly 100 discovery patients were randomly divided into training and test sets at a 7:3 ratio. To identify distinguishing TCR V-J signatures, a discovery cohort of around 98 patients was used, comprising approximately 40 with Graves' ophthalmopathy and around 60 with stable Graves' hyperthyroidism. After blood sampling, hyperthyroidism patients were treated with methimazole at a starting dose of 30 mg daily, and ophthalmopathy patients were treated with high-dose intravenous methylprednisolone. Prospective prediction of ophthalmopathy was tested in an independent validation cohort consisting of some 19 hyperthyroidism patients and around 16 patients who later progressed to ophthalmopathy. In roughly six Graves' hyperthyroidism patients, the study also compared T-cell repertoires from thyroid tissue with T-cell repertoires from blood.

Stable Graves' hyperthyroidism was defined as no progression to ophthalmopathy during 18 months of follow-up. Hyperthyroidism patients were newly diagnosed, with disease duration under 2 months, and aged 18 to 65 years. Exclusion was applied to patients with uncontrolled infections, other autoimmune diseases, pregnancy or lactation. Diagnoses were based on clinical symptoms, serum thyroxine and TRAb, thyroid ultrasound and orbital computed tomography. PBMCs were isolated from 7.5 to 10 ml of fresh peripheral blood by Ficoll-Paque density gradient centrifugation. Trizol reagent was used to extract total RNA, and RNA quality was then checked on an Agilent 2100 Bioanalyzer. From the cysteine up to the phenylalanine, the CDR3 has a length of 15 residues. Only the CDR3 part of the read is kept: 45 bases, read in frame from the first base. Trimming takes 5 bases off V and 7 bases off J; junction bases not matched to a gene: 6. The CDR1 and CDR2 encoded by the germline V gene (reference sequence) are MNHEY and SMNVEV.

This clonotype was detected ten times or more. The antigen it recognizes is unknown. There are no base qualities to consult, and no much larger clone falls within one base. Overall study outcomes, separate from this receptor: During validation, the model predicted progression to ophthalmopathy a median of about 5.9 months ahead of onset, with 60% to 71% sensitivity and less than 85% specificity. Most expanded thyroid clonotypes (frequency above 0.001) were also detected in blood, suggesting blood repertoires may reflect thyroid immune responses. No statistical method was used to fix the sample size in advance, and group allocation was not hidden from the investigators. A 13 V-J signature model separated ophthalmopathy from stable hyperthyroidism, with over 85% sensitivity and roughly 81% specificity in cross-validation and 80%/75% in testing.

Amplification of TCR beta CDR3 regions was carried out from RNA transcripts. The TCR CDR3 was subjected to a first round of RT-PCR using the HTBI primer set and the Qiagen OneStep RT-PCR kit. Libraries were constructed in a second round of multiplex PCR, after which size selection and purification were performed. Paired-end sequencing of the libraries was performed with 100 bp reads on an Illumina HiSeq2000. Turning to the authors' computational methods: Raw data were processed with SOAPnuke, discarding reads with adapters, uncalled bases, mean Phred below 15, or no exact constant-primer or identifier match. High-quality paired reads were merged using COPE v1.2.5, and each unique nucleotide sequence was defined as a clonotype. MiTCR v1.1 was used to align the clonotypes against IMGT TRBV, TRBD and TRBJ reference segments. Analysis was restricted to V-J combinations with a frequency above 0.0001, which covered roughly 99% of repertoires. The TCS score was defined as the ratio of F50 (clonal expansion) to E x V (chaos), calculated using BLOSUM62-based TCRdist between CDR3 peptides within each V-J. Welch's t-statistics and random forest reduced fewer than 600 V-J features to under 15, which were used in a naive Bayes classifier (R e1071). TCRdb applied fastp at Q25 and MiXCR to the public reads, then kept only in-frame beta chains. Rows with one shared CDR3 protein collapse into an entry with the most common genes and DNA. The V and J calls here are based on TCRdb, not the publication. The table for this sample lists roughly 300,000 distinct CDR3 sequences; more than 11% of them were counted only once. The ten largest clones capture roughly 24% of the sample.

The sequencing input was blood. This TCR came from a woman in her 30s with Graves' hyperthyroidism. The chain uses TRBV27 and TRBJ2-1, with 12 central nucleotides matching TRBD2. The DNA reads TGTGCCAGCAGTCTGACTAGCGGGAGCTTTAATGAGCAGTTCTTC. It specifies CASSLTSGSFNEQFF.